This T cell receptor (beta chain) is from a study of regulatory T cells in long-lasting Graves disease (dated by TCRdb to 2020 to 2022). In terms of the full investigation: Persistent Graves' disease meant more than 5 years of antithyroid drug treatment with TSH receptor autoantibodies that stayed positive. Patients with persistent Graves' disease were compared with patients with newly diagnosed Graves' disease using TCR sequencing and RNA sequencing of peripheral blood. The study took place in China and was registered as a clinical trial. TCR sequencing covered 13 persistent and around 20 newly diagnosed Graves' disease patients, 33 samples in total. Persistent Graves' disease patients in the clinical cohort had taken antithyroid drugs for 8 to 12 years on average.

Paper-wide results and their limitations: Persistent disease showed preferential use of TRBV28, TRBJ1-2 and TRBJ2-5, whereas newly diagnosed disease favored TRBV20-1 and TRBJ2-1. The small sample size was acknowledged by the authors as a limitation that may reduce accuracy. Patients with persistent disease shared more public clonotypes (fewer than 3,000) than newly diagnosed patients did (966). Persistent Graves' disease patients showed lower TCR Shannon entropy and fewer highly expanded clones than newly diagnosed patients, suggesting clonal expansion. Sequencing and analysis were restricted to the TCR beta chain. Peripheral blood alone was examined, since thyroid tissue, which constituted the primary lesion, could not be accessed.

Library preparation was by multiplex PCR. Sequencing took place on an Illumina HiSeq 4000. To build TCR beta libraries, CDR3 regions were amplified by Arm-PCR using iRepertoire HTBI primers. PCR products were gel purified before sequencing. Concerning the study's data processing: Across samples, around 62 TRBV and 12 to 15 TRBJ segments were identified and used for gene usage analysis of CDR3 amino acid clonotypes. COPE and FqMerger were used to merge the filtered high-quality paired reads into contigs. BLAST was used to align contigs to the IMGT TRBV, TRBD and TRBJ reference genes, and CDR3 was defined following IMGT. Clonotypes above 0.1% frequency were classified as highly expanded clones. Repertoire diversity was measured by Shannon entropy, and V-J evenness by the Gini coefficient. Clonotypes shared by more than one individual were considered public. The public sequencing data were trimmed at Q25 with fastp and processed into clonotypes with MiXCR by TCRdb, which kept only in-frame beta chains. Entries that share a CDR3 protein sequence are merged under the most common genes and DNA. TCRdb's processing, not the authors', yielded these V and J calls. In all, the sample holds approximately 290,000 distinct CDR3 sequences, and 20% to 25% of those were seen once. More than 55% of the sample rests with the top ten.

V gives up 6 bases and J gives up 6 bases, and the segment between their germline ends measures 16 bases. The germline V gene provides CDR1 SGHRS and CDR2 YFSETQ. The CDR3 covers 15 residues, taking in both the cysteine and the phenylalanine. Of all the DNA, just the CDR3 is kept, 45 bases in frame from base 1. The sample's time point label is to be understood as: persistent/refractory GD, antithyroid drugs over 5 years with positive TRAb. For both TCR sequencing and RNA sequencing, RNA was extracted from PBMCs in TRIzol. The diagnosis of Graves' disease followed American Thyroid Association guidelines. The patients came from an endocrinology department in Xi'an, China. Each patient gave 7.5 to 10 milliliters of peripheral blood, collected in an EDTA anticoagulant tube. Ficoll Paque Plus density gradient separation was used to isolate PBMCs, and no further T cell sorting was performed. An Agilent 2100 Bioanalyzer and agarose gel were used to check RNA quality, while a NanoDrop 2000 measured RNA concentration.

This clonotype has ten or more counts. Its antigen specificity is not known. Nothing much larger sits one base from this clone, and base qualities are not available. This clonotype was obtained from a female donor with Graves disease. The sample consisted of peripheral blood mononuclear cells (PBMCs), taken when the disease was refractory, from a patient treated with antithyroid drugs. In this chain, TRBV5-1 is recombined with TRBJ1-6, with the D gene too uncertain to name. CDR3 reads: CASKETREGNSPLHF. The bases read TGCGCCAGCAAGGAGACGCGGGAGGGTAATTCACCCCTCCACTTT.